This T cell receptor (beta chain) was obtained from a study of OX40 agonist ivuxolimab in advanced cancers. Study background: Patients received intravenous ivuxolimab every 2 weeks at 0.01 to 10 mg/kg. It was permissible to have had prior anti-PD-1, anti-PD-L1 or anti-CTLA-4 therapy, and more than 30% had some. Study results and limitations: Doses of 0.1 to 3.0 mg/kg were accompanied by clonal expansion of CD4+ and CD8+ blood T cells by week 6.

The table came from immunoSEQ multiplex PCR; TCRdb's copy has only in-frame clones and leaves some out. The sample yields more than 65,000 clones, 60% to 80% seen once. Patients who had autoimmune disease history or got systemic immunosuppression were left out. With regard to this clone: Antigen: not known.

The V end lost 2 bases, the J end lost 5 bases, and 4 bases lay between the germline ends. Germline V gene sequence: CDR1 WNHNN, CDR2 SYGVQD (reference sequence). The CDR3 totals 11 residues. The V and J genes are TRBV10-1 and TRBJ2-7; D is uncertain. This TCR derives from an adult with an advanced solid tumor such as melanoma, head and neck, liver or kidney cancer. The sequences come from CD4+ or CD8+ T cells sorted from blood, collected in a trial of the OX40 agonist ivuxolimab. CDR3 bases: TGCGCCAGCAGTGAGGTCCACGAGCAGTACTTC. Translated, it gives CASSEVHEQYF.